The 16 T cell receptor beta chains listed next were all sequenced from one sample in a study of T cell responses to AZD1222 COVID-19 vaccine. Clones were sequenced by immunoSEQ multiplex PCR, and TCRdb holds only the in-frame ones, with some missing. The data contain under 150,000 clones, 85% to 95% of them singletons. The sample was peripheral blood, taken on day 0 of AZD1222 vaccination. The receptors come from an adult in good health.

The chain couples TRBV19 to TRBJ2-1; TRBD2 agrees at 8 bases. The ends lost 6 bases at V and 10 bases at J; junction bases unmatched: 8. The CDR3 sequence is 13 residues long. From germline, CDR1 is LNHDA and CDR2 SQIVND (reference sequence). CDR3 residues: CASRAGGLKEQFF. Here the CDR3 DNA reads TGTGCCAGTAGGGCGGGGGGCCTTAAGGAGCAGTTCTTC.

This clone was seen only once. The V gene is TRBV5-4, the J gene TRBJ2-7; unclear D gene. The germline V gene encodes CDR1 SGHNT and CDR2 YYREEE (reference sequence). CDR3 length equals 13 residues. Between the trimmed V and J ends, which lost 7 bases and 3 bases, there was a span of 14 bases. The CDR3 coding sequence is TGTGCCAGCGGCGGTAGCCCTAACTACGAGCAGTACTTC. Its translation is CASGGSPNYEQYF.

The chain has TRBV5-8 and TRBJ2-3; no clear D. Germline-derived CDR1 and CDR2 are SGHTS and YDEGEE. V lost 3 bases to trimming and J lost 4 bases, with 18 bases between them. This CDR3 has 16 amino acids. DNA of the CDR3: TGTGCCAGCAGCTCTCTGACGGCTATCCCACCAGATACGCAGTATTTT. Translation gives CASSSLTAIPPDTQYF.

The chain links TRBV27 to TRBJ1-2; 7 bases match TRBD1. This CDR3 spans 17 amino acids. Germline V gives CDR1 MNHEY, CDR2 SMNVEV (reference sequence). V shed 6 bases and J 0 bases; nucleotides not matched to a gene: 13. CDR3 DNA sequence: TGTGCCAGCAGAAGAGGGGGACAGACCTTAGCTAACTATGGCTACACCTTC. Translated: CASRRGGQTLANYGYTF.

The CDR3 DNA follows: TGTGCCAGCTCTGGCAACTCCTATGGCTACACCTTC. Its protein is CASSGNSYGYTF. The genes are TRBV18 and TRBJ1-2, with unresolved D. The CDR3 covers 12 residues. CDR1 is KGHSH, CDR2 LQKENI, per germline. V lost 6 bases, J lost 4 bases, and 9 bases lay in between.

The chain is built from TRBV19 and TRBJ1-6, with 7 bases matching TRBD1. The trim removed 2 bases at V and 0 bases at J, leaving 10 bases unmatched. Germline loops: CDR1 LNHDA, CDR2 SQIVND (reference sequence). This CDR3 comprises 19 residues. CDR3 amino acids: CASSITRQGGGSYNSPLHF. The CDR3 DNA reads as TGTGCCAGTAGTATAACCCGACAGGGCGGAGGCTCCTATAATTCACCCCTCCACTTT.

V usage is TRBV12-3 or TRBV12-4 and J usage is TRBJ2-1, with no clear D. The CDR3 length is 10 residues. V was shortened by 6 bases and J by 7 bases, with 4 bases between the two germline ends. This chain's CDR3 is CASSLNEQFF. The CDR3 nucleotides read TGTGCCAGCAGCTTAAATGAGCAGTTCTTC.

This chain uses TRBV19 with TRBJ1-3; D possibly corresponds to TRBD1 (6 bases). Between the trimmed V and J ends, which lost 9 bases and 8 bases, there was a span of 14 bases. Germline CDR1 and CDR2: LNHDA and SQIVND (reference sequence). There are 12 residues in the CDR3. In DNA form, the CDR3 reads TGTGCCAGCAGTCTAAACAGGGACACCATATATTTT. It yields the protein CASSLNRDTIYF.

The chain joins TRBV4-2 to TRBJ1-3, with D uncertain. The germline CDR1 and CDR2 sequences are LGHNA and YNFKEQ. The V end lost 1 base, the J end lost 2 bases, and 12 bases lay between the germline ends. The CDR3 extends over 16 amino acids. The CDR3 DNA reads TGTGCCAGCAGCCAAGCGGGTGGTGGGGCTGGAAACACCATATATTTT. It is translated as CASSQAGGGAGNTIYF.

The V and J genes are TRBV2 and TRBJ1-2; 8 positions agree with TRBD1. Germline V CDR1 and CDR2: SNHLY, FYNNEI. The ends lost 1 base at V and 4 bases at J; junction bases unmatched: 5. This CDR3 has 15 amino acids. CDR3 nucleotide sequence: TGTGCCAGCAGTGAAGGTACAGGGGGATTCTATGGCTACACCTTC. As protein: CASSEGTGGFYGYTF.

The chain employs TRBV10-3 and TRBJ2-2, with D possibly being TRBD1 or TRBD2 (6 bases each). This CDR3 region has 14 residues. Germline lookup yields CDR1 ENHRY and CDR2 SYGVKD. The V end was cut by 8 bases, the J end by 4 bases, with 14 bases between. The CDR3: CAILGGPGTGELFF. The CDR3, as DNA: TGTGCCATCCTTGGGGGGCCGGGCACCGGGGAGCTGTTTTTT.

This clone was seen a handful of times. The genes are TRBV9 and TRBJ2-3; D gene ambiguous. In germline, CDR1 is SGDLS, CDR2 YYNGEE. Trimming removed 0 bases from V and 5 bases from J, with 13 bases in between. The CDR3 is made up of 15 amino acids. The CDR3 nucleotides are TGTGCCAGCAGCGTAGAAGGGTCAAAGATAGATACGCAGTATTTT. It codes for CASSVEGSKIDTQYF.

The rearrangement links TRBV11-3 to TRBJ2-5, with a tentative D call TRBD2 (6 bases). This CDR3 contains 14 residues. Germline assignment: CDR1 SGHNT and CDR2 YENEEA. V lost 1 base and J lost 5, with 11 bases in between. CDR3: CASSLGGMLETQYF. CDR3 sequence (DNA): TGTGCCAGCAGCTTAGGCGGGATGTTGGAGACCCAGTACTTC.

This chain uses TRBV5-6 with TRBJ1-6; no firm D call. V lost 0 bases to trimming and J lost 8 bases, with 9 bases between them. The CDR3 consists of 14 residues. Germline V gene data show CDR1 as SGHDT and CDR2 as YYEEEE. The CDR3, as DNA: TGTGCCAGCAGCTTGGTGCGGGAACATTCACCCCTCCACTTT. It specifies CASSLVREHSPLHF.

V is TRBV19 and J is TRBJ2-5; 9 bases fit TRBD1. The CDR3 consists of 17 residues. Trimming at V came to 5 bases and at J to 5 bases, leaving 15 bases not matched to a gene. Germline V gene sequence: CDR1 LNHDA, CDR2 SQIVND (reference sequence). The CDR3 loop reads CASSPHRDREARETQYF. For the CDR3, the DNA is TGTGCCAGTAGTCCCCACCGGGACAGGGAGGCGAGGGAGACCCAGTACTTC.

J is TRBJ1-2 and V is TRBV4-2, with D perhaps TRBD1 (6 bases). This CDR3 contains 14 residues. Trimming took 3 bases from V and 4 from J, leaving 12 bases between them. Germline-derived CDR1 and CDR2 are LGHNA and YNFKEQ. CDR3 protein: CASSQLSGVYGYTF. The CDR3 DNA is TGTGCCAGCAGCCAGTTATCAGGGGTCTATGGCTACACCTTC.